This TCR beta chain was profiled in a study of T-cell memory formation after mild COVID-19. The germline V and J ends were trimmed by 4 bases and 3 bases, with 15 bases remaining between them. The CDR3 spans 15 residues. Germline CDR1 is SGDLS and CDR2 is YYNGEE. TCR alpha and TCR beta cDNA libraries with sample barcodes and UMIs came from 5'RACE using constant-segment primers. TCRdb itself ran the 5' RACE reads through MiXCR, one entry per CDR3 protein. The sample carries about 140,000 distinct CDR3 sequences, about 19% recorded once. The clonotype originates from an adult woman who had mild COVID-19 (a few samples of this study predate the infection). Cell type and time point are not known. This sequence joins TRBV9 and TRBJ2-3; TRBD2 is a possible D gene (6 bases). Source material: PBMCs or a T cell subset sorted from them (not recorded which). The CDR3 sequence: CASSPRLVLTDTQYF. In DNA form, the CDR3 reads TGTGCCAGCAGCCCCAGACTAGTTTTAACAGATACGCAGTATTTT.